Sequencing of this T cell receptor beta chain was carried out in a study of OX40 agonist ivuxolimab in advanced cancers. Libraries were prepared by immunoSEQ multiplex PCR; TCRdb keeps only in-frame clonotypes and omits some of them. This sample has 41,000 or so clones, with 70% to 90% found just once. Prior autoimmune disease or systemic immunosuppression barred patients. The CDR3 has 13 residues. V lost 1 base and J lost 5, with 8 bases in between. From germline, CDR1 is LNHDA and CDR2 SQIVND (reference sequence). To note about this clone: Other DNA sequences from this sample encode an identical CDR3 as well.

The chain couples TRBV19 to TRBJ1-1; D remains ambiguous. This specimen consisted of CD4+ or CD8+ T cells sorted from blood, obtained in a trial of the OX40 agonist ivuxolimab. The TCR originated in an adult with an advanced solid tumor such as melanoma, head and neck, liver or kidney cancer. As DNA, the CDR3 is TGTGCCAGTAGTATAGGAGTCGGGACTGAAGCTTTCTTT. Amino acid sequence: CASSIGVGTEAFF. The variable domain in full, completed from reference TRBV19 and TRBJ1-1, reads DGGITQSPKYLFRKEGQNVTLSCEQNLNHDAMYWYRQDPGQGLRLIYYSQIVNDFQKGDIAEGYSVSREKKESFPLTVTSAQKNPTAFYLCASSIGVGTEAFFGQGTRLTVV.